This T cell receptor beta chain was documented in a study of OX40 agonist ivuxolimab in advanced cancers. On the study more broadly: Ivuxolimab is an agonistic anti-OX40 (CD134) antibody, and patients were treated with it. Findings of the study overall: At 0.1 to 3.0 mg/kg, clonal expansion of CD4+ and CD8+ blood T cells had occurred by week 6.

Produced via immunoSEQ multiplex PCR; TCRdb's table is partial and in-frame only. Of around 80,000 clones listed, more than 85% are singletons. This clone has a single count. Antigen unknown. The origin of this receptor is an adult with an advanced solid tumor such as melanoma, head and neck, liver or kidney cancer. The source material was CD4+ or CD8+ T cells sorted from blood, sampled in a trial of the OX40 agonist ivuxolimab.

CDR3 DNA sequence: TGTGCCACCAGCAGAGAACAAGGGGGCGGGTCAGCTGAGCAGTTCTTC. Protein product: CATSREQGGGSAEQFF. The chain joins TRBV15 to TRBJ2-1; 7 bases line up with TRBD1. Germline-derived CDR1 and CDR2 are LNHNV and YYDKDF (reference sequence). V gave up 0 bases and J gave up 9 bases; unmatched junction bases: 11. This CDR3 contains 16 residues.